What follows is one TCR beta chain and its context. Trimming left V 2 bases short and J 0 bases short, with 11 bases between. CDR1 and CDR2 from the germline V gene are ENHRY and SYGVKD. This CDR3 spans 16 amino acids. The PCR had 60 Vbeta and 13 Jbeta primers. This table comes from immunoSEQ multiplex PCR, and its TCRdb copy is limited to in-frame clones, with some not included. The data show roughly 150,000 clones, 80% seen once. This sample is part of a study of cytomegalovirus exposure and HLA in healthy donors. Material for sequencing was PBMCs. This receptor was obtained from a man aged 30-40 years in good health and CMV-seronegative. The chain couples TRBV10-3 to TRBJ1-5, with D unresolved. CDR3 bases: TGTGCCATCAGTGAGGGAGGACCGCTTAGCAATCAGCCCCAGCATTTT. It codes for CAISEGGPLSNQPQHF.